Below are 24 T cell receptor beta chains sequenced from a single sample in a study of blood T cell repertoires in COVID-19. TCRdb keeps only in-frame clones here, not all; method: immunoSEQ multiplex PCR. The sample has approximately 140,000 clones, approximately 80% seen once; the top ten hold roughly 3.7%. The sequencing sample was made of PBMCs or T cells enriched from blood (not recorded which). All receptors derive from a man aged 45-65 years in a cohort exposed to, infected with or recovered from COVID-19 (not recorded which).

V gene TRBV28 combines with J gene TRBJ2-1; D uncertain. The CDR3 sequence is 15 residues long. Germline CDR1 and CDR2: MDHEN and SYDVKM. V was shortened by 4 bases and J by 0 bases, with 10 bases between the two germline ends. CDR3 amino acids: CASSSQVSSYNEQFF. CDR3 DNA sequence: TGTGCCAGCAGTTCCCAGGTGAGCTCCTACAATGAGCAGTTCTTC.

The J gene is TRBJ1-2, the V gene TRBV28; weak D call: TRBD1 (6 bases). The CDR3 extends over 16 amino acids. The V gene lost 5 bases and the J gene lost 4 bases, with 20 bases spanning the gap. Germline CDR1 is MDHEN and CDR2 is SYDVKM. The CDR3 sequence: CASSRRQAMGAYGYTF. CDR3 sequence (DNA): TGTGCCAGCAGTCGAAGACAGGCGATGGGGGCCTATGGCTACACCTTC.

The rearrangement links TRBV3-1 (or the pseudogene TRBV3-2) to TRBJ2-7; no firm D call. The CDR3 sequence is 13 residues long. Trimming cost V 3 bases and J 0 bases, with 6 bases left between them. CDR1 is LGHDT and CDR2 is YNNKEL in the germline V gene (reference sequence). The CDR3: CASSHSSSYEQYF. The CDR3 coding sequence is TGTGCCAGCAGCCATTCTAGCTCCTACGAGCAGTACTTC.

The chain joins TRBV15 to TRBJ1-2; no definite D call. The CDR3 runs to 14 residues. The V end was cut by 0 bases, the J end by 7 bases, with 12 bases between. The germline gives CDR1 LNHNV, CDR2 YYDKDF (reference sequence). The CDR3 region has the DNA TGTGCCACCAGCAGAGATCGGACTGCCACTGGCTACACCTTC. Its protein is CATSRDRTATGYTF.

J is TRBJ2-7 and V is TRBV4-3, with D perhaps matching TRBD1 (5 bases). V lost 0 bases, J lost 3 bases, and 12 bases lay in between. The CDR3 sequence is 15 residues long. Germline V lookup: CDR1 LGHNA, CDR2 YSLEER. CDR3 in DNA: TGCGCCAGCAGCCAAGATCGGCAGGGTTTCTACGAGCAGTACTTC. Its translation is CASSQDRQGFYEQYF.

The CDR3 sequence is CATSGGDRHNSPLHF. The CDR3 DNA reads TGTGCCACCAGCGGGGGAGACAGGCACAATTCACCCCTCCACTTT. V is TRBV15 and J is TRBJ1-6; possible D gene TRBD1, 6 bases. Deletions cut 5 bases from V and 7 bases from J, with 15 bases between. The germline gives CDR1 LNHNV, CDR2 YYDKDF (reference sequence). The CDR3 extends over 15 amino acids.

The chain uses TRBV4-1 and TRBJ2-7, with a tentative D call TRBD2 (6 bases). Trimming took 3 bases from V and 0 from J, leaving 12 bases between them. The CDR3 has 15 amino acids. Germline lookup yields CDR1 MGHRA and CDR2 YSYEKL. CDR3 region: CASSHTFSGSYEQYF. CDR3 sequence (DNA): TGCGCCAGCAGCCACACCTTTAGCGGCTCCTACGAGCAGTACTTC.

This clone was detected only once. The chain uses TRBV5-6 and TRBJ2-7; 8 bases map to TRBD2. The CDR3 is 14 residues long. Unmatched junction bases numbered 8, after V lost 4 bases and J lost 5 bases. In germline, CDR1 is SGHDT, CDR2 YYEEEE. CDR3 region: CASSPRGGANEQYF. The CDR3 DNA reads TGTGCCAGCAGCCCACGGGGGGGAGCGAACGAGCAGTACTTC.

The V call is TRBV7-9, the J call TRBJ2-5, with 13 bases identical to TRBD2. The CDR3 runs to 15 residues. Trimming took 7 bases from V and 5 from J; bases not matched to a gene: 7. Germline V gives CDR1 SEHNR, CDR2 FQNEAQ (reference sequence). The CDR3 nucleotides are TGTGCCAGCAACGTACTAGCGGGGGGGCGCGAGACCCAGTACTTC. It is translated as CASNVLAGGRETQYF.

The chain recombines TRBV10-2 with TRBJ2-2; unclear D gene. The CDR3 totals 13 residues. V lost 6 bases, J lost 7 bases, and 12 bases lay in between. Germline lookup yields CDR1 WSHSY and CDR2 SAAADI. The CDR3 bases are TGCGCCAGCAGCCTGGAGCGAGTCGGGGAGCTGTTTTTT. It codes for CASSLERVGELFF.

The genes are TRBV27 and TRBJ2-1; 14 bases map to TRBD2. With 5 bases clipped from V and 7 bases from J, the junction kept 7 bases outside the gene matches. This CDR3 is built from 16 residues. Germline V gives CDR1 MNHEY, CDR2 SMNVEV (reference sequence). Here the CDR3 DNA reads TGTGCCAGCAGTGGAGGGACTAGCGGGGGCAGTAATGAGCAGTTCTTC. This sequence encodes CASSGGTSGGSNEQFF.

The J gene is TRBJ2-4, the V gene TRBV12-3 or TRBV12-4, with 8 bases lining up with TRBD2. V lost 6 bases, J lost 10 bases, and 5 bases stayed unmatched. CDR3 size: 12 residues. This CDR3 is CASSRGGLIQYF. The CDR3, as DNA: TGTGCCAGCAGCCGGGGGGGGTTAATTCAGTACTTC.

J is TRBJ1-4 and V is TRBV9; 9 bases agree with TRBD1. The junction had 8 bases not matched to a gene; V was cut back by 4 bases and J by 7 bases. This CDR3 comprises 15 residues. Germline V gene data show CDR1 as SGDLS and CDR2 as YYNGEE. The CDR3 DNA is TGTGCCAGCAGCTACCTAGGGACAGGGACTGAAAAACTGTTTTTT. Protein: CASSYLGTGTEKLFF.

This chain links TRBV6-5 with TRBJ2-5; 10 nucleotides match TRBD1. Germline CDR1 and CDR2: MNHEY and SVGAGI. This CDR3 has 15 residues. V dropped 0 bases and J dropped 5; count of bases not matched to a gene: 3. The DNA of the CDR3 is TGTGCCAGCAGTTACTCACCGACAGGGGGCGAGACCCAGTACTTC. It yields the protein CASSYSPTGGETQYF.

This chain connects TRBV5-4 to TRBJ2-5; 7 bases fit TRBD2. The trim removed 2 bases at V and 7 bases at J, leaving 14 bases unmatched. The CDR3 totals 16 residues. Germline V lookup: CDR1 SGHNT, CDR2 YYREEE (reference sequence). The DNA for the CDR3 is TGTGCCAGCAGCTTACAAGCGGGGAGTATGAAGGCGACCCAGTACTTC. Protein: CASSLQAGSMKATQYF.

The rearrangement uses TRBV19 and TRBJ2-3, with TRBD2 identical over 9 bases. The CDR3 length is 16 residues. Germline V gives CDR1 LNHDA, CDR2 SQIVND (reference sequence). V lost 6 bases, J lost 2 bases, and 9 bases stayed unmatched. The CDR3 reads CASSLTGLANTDTQYF. For the CDR3, the DNA is TGTGCCAGTAGCTTGACGGGACTAGCCAACACAGATACGCAGTATTTT. The complete variable domain, with remaining parts taken from reference TRBV19 and TRBJ2-3, reads DGGITQSPKYLFRKEGQNVTLSCEQNLNHDAMYWYRQDPGQGLRLIYYSQIVNDFQKGDIAEGYSVSREKKESFPLTVTSAQKNPTAFYLCASSLTGLANTDTQYFGPGTRLTVL.

The chain recombines TRBV19 with TRBJ1-1, with D possibly TRBD1 on 6 matching bases. The CDR3 spans 12 residues. Trimming cost V 3 bases and J 13 bases, with 15 bases left between them. Germline CDR1 LNHDA, CDR2 SQIVND (reference sequence). The CDR3 here is CASSIYGGHDFF. In DNA, the CDR3 is TGTGCCAGTAGTATCTATGGGGGCCACGATTTCTTT.

The rearrangement uses TRBV6-6 and TRBJ2-3; tentatively, D is TRBD2 (7 bases). CDR1 MNHNY and CDR2 SVGAGI come from the germline V gene (reference sequence). The CDR3 has 12 amino acids. Trimming left V 8 bases short and J 4 bases short, with 10 bases between. The CDR3 here is CASGEGADTQYF. The CDR3 DNA reads as TGTGCCAGCGGGGAGGGGGCAGATACGCAGTATTTT.

The chain joins TRBV6-6 to TRBJ2-1, with 10 bases matching TRBD1. Germline values: CDR1 MNHNY, CDR2 SVGAGI (reference sequence). CDR3 length: 17 amino acids. V lost 5 bases to trimming and J lost 7 bases; unmatched junction nucleotides: 14. This chain's CDR3 is CASSLPGTGVAGNEQFF. The CDR3 coding sequence is TGTGCCAGCAGTCTCCCCGGGACAGGGGTTGCAGGGAATGAGCAGTTCTTC.

A note on this clone: Other DNA sequences within the sample encode an identical CDR3. The chain employs TRBV5-4 and TRBJ2-3; D is undetermined. CDR1 is SGHNT, CDR2 YYREEE, per germline (reference sequence). CDR3 length: 13 residues. V lost 0 bases and J lost 5, with 7 bases in between. The CDR3 protein is CASSLAGGDTQYF. In DNA form, the CDR3 reads TGTGCCAGCAGCTTGGCCGGCGGAGATACGCAGTATTTT.

This clone was counted once. CDR3 coding DNA: TGTGCCAGCAGCTTCGCGGGGGCAAAAGATACGCAGTATTTT. It yields the protein CASSFAGAKDTQYF. The V gene is TRBV7-9, the J gene TRBJ2-3, with D possibly TRBD2 on 7 matching bases. Germline loops: CDR1 SEHNR, CDR2 FQNEAQ (reference sequence). The CDR3 runs 14 residues. The germline V and J ends were trimmed by 3 bases and 5 bases, with 12 bases remaining between them.

This chain joins TRBV6-5 and TRBJ2-7, with a possible D match to TRBD2 (6 bases). Germline-derived CDR1 and CDR2 are MNHEY and SVGAGI. CDR3 size: 13 residues. Deletions cut 10 bases from V and 7 bases from J, with 20 bases between. The CDR3 DNA reads as TGTGCCACCTCCGGACTCAGGGCGGGAGAGCAGTACTTC. Translating it yields CATSGLRAGEQYF.

The chain's CDR3 is CASSPGGTSRTDTQYF. Written as DNA, the CDR3 is TGCGCCAGCAGCCCGGGGGGGACTAGTCGCACAGATACGCAGTATTTT. The chain carries TRBV5-1 and TRBJ2-3, with TRBD2 identical over 8 bases. Germline CDR1 SGHRS, CDR2 YFSETQ. V was pared by 4 bases and J by 1 base, with 8 bases of the junction left unmatched. The CDR3 consists of 16 residues.

The genes are TRBV7-9 and TRBJ2-1, with D possibly TRBD1 on 6 matching bases. There are 16 residues in the CDR3. In germline, CDR1 is SEHNR, CDR2 FQNEAQ (reference sequence). Trimming stripped 6 bases from V and 8 bases from J, with 23 bases between. CDR3 residues: CASSSPLTGGEDEQFF. The DNA for the CDR3 is TGTGCCAGCAGTTCCCCATTGACTGGGGGCGAGGATGAGCAGTTCTTC.